The 26 T cell receptor beta chains listed next were all sequenced from one sample in a study. Profiling relied on immunoSEQ multiplex PCR, and the TCRdb table lists in-frame clones only, not all of them. The sample has about 68,000 clones, approximately 92% seen once. What was sequenced was PBMCs. The receptor source for this set is a man aged 35-49 years with rheumatoid arthritis.

The genes are TRBV4-3 and TRBJ1-1; 8 bases align to TRBD1. There are 18 residues in the CDR3. V shed 0 bases and J 11 bases; nucleotides not matched to a gene: 20. CDR1 and CDR2 (germline): LGHNA, YSLEER. The CDR3 bases are TGCGCCAGCAGCCAAGATTCGGCGCAGGGGGCCGATTATTTTGAGGCTTTCTTT. This encodes CASSQDSAQGADYFEAFF.

The CDR3 loop is CASSESISGGLPSYNEQFF. In nucleotides, the CDR3 is TGCGCCAGCAGTGAGTCGATTAGCGGGGGGCTACCCTCCTACAATGAGCAGTTCTTC. The rearrangement joins TRBV10-2 to TRBJ2-1; TRBD2 agrees at 10 bases. Germline assignment: CDR1 WSHSY and CDR2 SAAADI. The CDR3 covers 19 residues. With 0 bases clipped from V and 0 bases from J, the junction kept 8 bases outside the gene matches.

This clone was observed a single time. Here the CDR3 DNA reads TGCGCCAGCAGCTTGGCCAGGTTACAGGGGGATGAAAAACTGTTTTTT. It specifies CASSLARLQGDEKLFF. The rearrangement joins TRBV5-1 to TRBJ1-4, with 8 bases that match TRBD1. V lost 0 bases to trimming and J lost 6 bases; unmatched junction nucleotides: 7. Germline V gives CDR1 SGHRS, CDR2 YFSETQ. This CDR3 has 16 amino acids.

The CDR3 nucleotides read TGTGCCAGCAGCCTCGTAGGGGGTTTTGGTGGCTACACCTTC. Translation gives CASSLVGGFGGYTF. The chain links TRBV7-8 to TRBJ1-2; D might be TRBD1 (6 bases). There are 14 residues in the CDR3. The germline gives CDR1 SGHVS, CDR2 FQNEAQ. Trimming stripped 5 bases from V and 7 bases from J, with 17 bases between. Variable domain in full (rest from reference TRBV7-8 and TRBJ1-2): GAGVSQSPRYKVAKRGQDVALRCDPISGHVSLFWYQQALGQGPEFLTYFQNEAQLDKSGLPSDRFFAERPEGSVSTLKIQRTQQEDSAVYLCASSLVGGFGGYTFGSGTRLTVV.

The chain couples TRBV7-2 to TRBJ2-5, with TRBD2 identical over 12 bases. After removal of 4 bases from V and 4 bases from J, the junction contained 7 bases not matched to a gene. From germline, CDR1 is SGHTA and CDR2 FQGNSA. The CDR3 runs to 16 residues. CDR3 in amino acids: CASSSRTSGVRETQYF. CDR3 bases: TGTGCCAGCAGCTCCCGGACTAGCGGGGTTCGAGAGACCCAGTACTTC.

This clone has a handful of counts. The gene calls are TRBV5-1 and TRBJ1-2; TRBD1 matches 7 bases. The J segment lost 5 bases and the V segment lost 3 bases, leaving 13 bases of the junction unmatched. The CDR3 runs to 16 residues. CDR1 is SGHRS and CDR2 is YFSETQ in the germline V gene. The CDR3 here is CASSSEDRDSSYGYTF. DNA for the CDR3: TGCGCCAGCAGCTCCGAAGACCGGGACAGTTCTTATGGCTACACCTTC.

The gene calls are TRBV5-4 and TRBJ1-2; 10 nucleotides match TRBD1. The CDR3 length is 13 residues. CDR1 is SGHNT and CDR2 is YYREEE in the germline V gene (reference sequence). With V trimmed by 5 bases and J by 7 bases, 5 bases remained unmatched. The CDR3 loop is CASSQTGGAGYTF. For the CDR3, the DNA is TGTGCCAGCAGTCAGACAGGGGGCGCTGGCTACACCTTC.

V is TRBV7-3 and J is TRBJ1-6, with 7 bases aligning to TRBD1. Germline trimming cut 1 base from V and 10 bases from J; bases unmatched to any gene: 7. The germline V gene has CDR1 SGHTA and CDR2 FQGTGA. The CDR3 sequence is 15 residues long. DNA of the CDR3: TGTGCCAGCAGCTTAATGGGGCAGGGGGACTCACCCCTCCACTTT. This encodes CASSLMGQGDSPLHF. Together with reference TRBV7-3 and TRBJ1-6, the CDR3 gives the full variable domain: GAGVSQTPSNKVTEKGKYVELRCDPISGHTALYWYRQSLGQGPEFLIYFQGTGAADDSGLPNDRFFAVRPEGSVSTLKIQRTERGDSAVYLCASSLMGQGDSPLHFGNGTRLTVT.

The chain joins TRBV3-1 (or the pseudogene TRBV3-2) to TRBJ2-3; 7 bases line up with TRBD2. After removal of 1 base from V and 5 bases from J, the junction contained 0 bases not matched to a gene. CDR1 and CDR2 (germline): LGHDT, YNNKEL (reference sequence). This CDR3 has 13 amino acids. CDR3 sequence: CASSQAGGDTQYF. The DNA of the CDR3 is TGTGCCAGCAGCCAAGCGGGGGGAGATACGCAGTATTTT.

The chain combines TRBV2 with TRBJ2-2; maybe TRBD1 (7 bases). CDR1 SNHLY and CDR2 FYNNEI come from the germline V gene. This CDR3 region has 16 residues. Trimming took 0 bases from V and 7 from J, leaving 15 bases between them. CDR3 region: CASSEARGGGNGELFF. The CDR3 DNA reads TGTGCCAGCAGTGAAGCGAGAGGGGGCGGGAACGGGGAGCTGTTTTTT. Looking up the rest from reference TRBV2 and TRBJ2-2 gives the full variable domain: EPEVTQTPSHQVTQMGQEVILRCVPISNHLYFYWYRQILGQKVEFLVSFYNNEISEKSEIFDDQFSVERPDGSNFTLKIRSTKLEDSAMYFCASSEARGGGNGELFFGEGSRLTVL.

The rearrangement links TRBV7-3 to TRBJ2-2; 9 bases agree with TRBD1. Per germline, CDR1 SGHTA and CDR2 FQGTGA. The CDR3 totals 16 residues. V shed 5 bases and J 1 base; nucleotides not matched to a gene: 5. The CDR3 region is CASSAGQGMNTGELFF. The CDR3 DNA follows: TGTGCCAGCAGCGCAGGACAGGGGATGAACACCGGGGAGCTGTTTTTT.

CDR3 bases: TGTGCCAGCAGTTACGGGGGACCGAGCTCCTACGAGCAGTACTTC. It translates to CASSYGGPSSYEQYF. The chain employs TRBV6-5 and TRBJ2-7, with D perhaps matching TRBD1 or TRBD2 (5 bases each). CDR1 MNHEY and CDR2 SVGAGI come from the germline V gene. The CDR3 sequence is 15 residues long. V lost 2 bases and J lost 0, with 11 bases in between.

The gene calls are TRBV10-3 and TRBJ1-6; D gene ambiguous. Germline CDR1 and CDR2: ENHRY and SYGVKD. Trimming removed 3 bases at V and 3 bases at J, with 6 bases between. CDR3 length: 14 residues. As DNA, the CDR3 is TGTGCCATCAGTGATACAGACTATAATTCACCCCTCCACTTT. Translation gives CAISDTDYNSPLHF.

The J gene is TRBJ1-5, the V gene TRBV4-1; D perhaps matches TRBD1 (5 bases). Per the germline V gene, CDR1 is MGHRA and CDR2 is YSYEKL. The CDR3 loop spans 16 amino acids. Trimming left V 1 base short and J 4 bases short, with 14 bases between. CDR3 sequence (DNA): TGCGCCAGCAGCCAAGGCCCCCGGGGGAGTAATCAGCCCCAGCATTTT. Its protein product is CASSQGPRGSNQPQHF.

The chain recombines TRBV7-2 with TRBJ1-3; D not resolved. This CDR3 region has 16 residues. Germline V gene sequence: CDR1 SGHTA, CDR2 FQGNSA. Trimming cost V 1 base and J 0 bases, with 10 bases left between them. CDR3: CASSLVGQVSGNTIYF. In DNA, the CDR3 is TGTGCCAGCAGCTTAGTTGGGCAGGTCTCTGGAAACACCATATATTTT.

CDR3 region: CASSPFTPRGSYEQYF. The CDR3 DNA follows: TGTGCCAGCTCGCCGTTCACCCCGAGGGGTTCCTACGAGCAGTACTTC. This chain connects TRBV7-6 to TRBJ2-7; the D gene could be TRBD1 or TRBD2 (5 bases each). Germline values: CDR1 SGHVS, CDR2 FNYEAQ. V lost 8 bases to trimming and J lost 1 base, with 21 bases between them. The CDR3 covers 16 residues.

The rearrangement links TRBV24-1 to TRBJ2-1; 14 nucleotides match TRBD2. Trimming cost V 12 bases and J 8 bases; bases outside gene matches: 5. This CDR3 region has 13 residues. Germline lookup yields CDR1 KGHDR and CDR2 SFDVKD. CDR3 amino acids: CAAATSGRDEQFF. The CDR3 DNA reads as TGTGCCGCCGCGACTAGCGGGAGGGATGAGCAGTTCTTC.

The chain links TRBV5-1 to TRBJ2-7; 14 bases are shared with TRBD2. This CDR3 region has 16 residues. Germline CDR1 and CDR2: SGHRS and YFSETQ. V shed 4 bases, J shed 0 bases, and the junction held 3 bases outside the gene matches. The CDR3 sequence is CASSKGTSGGSYEQYF. CDR3 DNA: TGCGCCAGCAGCAAAGGGACTAGCGGGGGCTCCTACGAGCAGTACTTC.

The chain uses TRBV30 and TRBJ1-1, with 7 bases fitting TRBD1. Germline trimming cut 2 bases from V and 3 bases from J; bases unmatched to any gene: 3. The CDR3 is made up of 13 amino acids. Germline V CDR1 and CDR2: GTSNPN, SVGIG (reference sequence). CDR3 protein: CAWSQGGHTEAFF. In DNA form, the CDR3 reads TGTGCCTGGAGTCAGGGGGGACACACTGAAGCTTTCTTT.

This clone turned up a few times. This chain connects TRBV10-1 to TRBJ2-7; 8 bases align to TRBD1. V was pared by 3 bases and J by 6 bases, with 1 base of the junction left unmatched. The germline CDR1 and CDR2 sequences are WNHNN and SYGVQD (reference sequence). The CDR3 length is 12 residues. In nucleotides, the CDR3 is TGCGCCAGCAGTGACAGGGGGCGCGAGCAGTACTTC. It codes for CASSDRGREQYF.

This chain links TRBV5-6 with TRBJ1-4; D is unresolved. V was pared by 4 bases and J by 8 bases, with 15 bases between. This CDR3 contains 14 residues. Per the germline V gene, CDR1 is SGHDT and CDR2 is YYEEEE. In DNA form, the CDR3 reads TGTGCCAGCAGCCTGCCCGGGGTAGGGGAAAAACTGTTTTTT. Amino acid sequence: CASSLPGVGEKLFF.

V gene TRBV12-3 or TRBV12-4 combines with J gene TRBJ1-6; TRBD1 aligns across 7 bases. J lost 10 bases, V lost 6 bases, and 6 bases had no gene match. This CDR3 spans 13 amino acids. The CDR3 coding sequence is TGTGCCAGCAGCACAGGGGTAGAATCACCCCTCCACTTT. It encodes CASSTGVESPLHF.

The gene calls are TRBV7-2 and TRBJ1-5; D might be TRBD1 (5 bases). V was shortened by 3 bases and J by 3 bases, with 12 bases between the two germline ends. Germline V gives CDR1 SGHTA, CDR2 FQGNSA. The CDR3 is 15 amino acids. This CDR3 is CASSFWAGFNQPQHF. DNA of the CDR3: TGTGCCAGCAGCTTTTGGGCAGGGTTCAATCAGCCCCAGCATTTT.

V gene TRBV5-1 combines with J gene TRBJ1-2, with D possibly matching TRBD1 (5 bases). The CDR3 is 16 residues long. V was trimmed by 4 bases and J by 3 bases, leaving 19 bases between them. The germline V gene has CDR1 SGHRS and CDR2 YFSETQ. CDR3 amino acids: CASSPAVRAEDYGYTF. Here the CDR3 DNA reads TGCGCCAGCAGCCCTGCGGTCAGGGCAGAAGACTATGGCTACACCTTC.

The CDR3 is CATSDPSGTNEQFF. The CDR3, as DNA: TGTGCCACCAGTGACCCAAGTGGGACCAATGAGCAGTTCTTC. This chain joins TRBV24-1 and TRBJ2-1; D tentatively reads TRBD1 or TRBD2 (5 bases each). The germline V gene has CDR1 KGHDR and CDR2 SFDVKD. Trimming removed 4 bases from V and 6 bases from J, with 12 bases in between. The CDR3 spans 14 residues.

This clone was recorded a few times. V and J are TRBV11-2 and TRBJ2-7; 12 bases fit TRBD2. Germline CDR1 reads SGHAT; CDR2 reads FQNNGV. V lost 5 bases, J lost 2 bases, and 4 bases stayed unmatched. This CDR3 is built from 15 residues. The CDR3 DNA reads TGTGCCAGCAGCCCGAGACTAGCGGGGGCCTACGAGCAGTACTTC. Protein sequence: CASSPRLAGAYEQYF.